Following are 32 T cell receptor beta chains from one sample sequenced in a study of shared clonotypes between healthy human individuals. Only in-frame clones appear in the TCRdb table, and some are missing; sequencing was by immunoSEQ multiplex PCR. The sample includes some 2,100,000 clones, under 95% of them seen just once. Naive-designated CD8 cells lacked CD45RO, were positively enriched for CCR7, and omitted terminally differentiated effector memory CD45RA+ cells. The sequenced material came from naive CD8+ T cells from PBMCs. These receptors were taken from a man aged 18-30 years in good health. Some clones in this sample may be carry-over from other donors' samples.

The V call is TRBV7-9, the J call TRBJ2-7, with D hard to call. The CDR3 loop spans 12 amino acids. Germline V gene lookup returns CDR1 SEHNR and CDR2 FQNEAQ (reference sequence). V dropped 3 bases and J dropped 7 bases, with 10 bases sitting between them. CDR3 loop: CASSFNGMEQYF. As DNA, the CDR3 is TGTGCCAGCAGCTTTAATGGTATGGAGCAGTACTTC.

The rearrangement links TRBV7-9 to TRBJ1-4; possible D gene TRBD1, 5 bases. CDR3 size: 15 residues. V was shortened by 5 bases and J by 3 bases, with 13 bases between the two germline ends. Germline loops: CDR1 SEHNR, CDR2 FQNEAQ (reference sequence). The DNA for the CDR3 is TGTGCCAGCAGCCGAGGTGGGGCATCTAATGAAAAACTGTTTTTT. It yields the protein CASSRGGASNEKLFF.

The chain couples TRBV9 to TRBJ2-7, with TRBD2 matching 7 bases. CDR3 length: 13 amino acids. Germline V gene data show CDR1 as SGDLS and CDR2 as YYNGEE. Trimming at V came to 2 bases and at J to 6 bases, leaving 5 bases not matched to a gene. This CDR3 is CASSVRGGPEQYF. CDR3 bases: TGTGCCAGCAGCGTGAGGGGAGGGCCCGAGCAGTACTTC.

The chain links TRBV7-3 to TRBJ2-1; 8 bases map to TRBD2. In germline, CDR1 is SGHTA, CDR2 FQGTGA. With 5 bases clipped from V and 5 bases from J, the junction kept 14 bases outside the gene matches. The CDR3 runs to 17 residues. CDR3 in amino acids: CASSIGPPGGDDNEQFF. DNA of the CDR3: TGTGCCAGCAGCATAGGCCCACCGGGGGGGGACGACAATGAGCAGTTCTTC.

This clone was counted a few times. The CDR3, as DNA: TGTGCCAGCAGCTTAACTGACAGGAACACTGAAGCTTTCTTT. Protein: CASSLTDRNTEAFF. The rearrangement uses TRBV7-9 and TRBJ1-1, with D possibly matching TRBD1 (5 bases). CDR3 size: 14 residues. Germline V gives CDR1 SEHNR, CDR2 FQNEAQ (reference sequence). The V end lost 2 bases, the J end lost 1 base, and 8 bases lay between the germline ends.

The V call is TRBV9, the J call TRBJ1-2; no reliable D call. Trimming left V 0 bases short and J 5 bases short, with 14 bases between. Germline assignment: CDR1 SGDLS and CDR2 YYNGEE. The CDR3 is 15 amino acids. CDR3 protein: CASSVGTVSPYGYTF. The CDR3 DNA is TGTGCCAGCAGCGTAGGCACGGTATCCCCGTATGGCTACACCTTC.

This chain uses TRBV7-6 with TRBJ1-1; the D gene is possibly TRBD1 (5 bases). V was shortened by 5 bases and J by 1 base, with 17 bases between the two germline ends. CDR3 length: 16 residues. Germline CDR1 and CDR2: SGHVS and FNYEAQ. CDR3 DNA sequence: TGTGCCAGCAGCCCACACAGAGGCAGGGCGAACACTGAAGCTTTCTTT. Translating it yields CASSPHRGRANTEAFF.

This clone has just one count. V is TRBV28 and J is TRBJ2-2, with 8 bases that match TRBD1. The V gene end was trimmed by 8 bases and the J gene end by 6 bases; junction bases not matched to a gene: 2. The CDR3 loop spans 12 amino acids. The germline V gene encodes CDR1 MDHEN and CDR2 SYDVKM. CDR3 in amino acids: CASHRGAGELFF. In DNA, the CDR3 is TGTGCCAGCCACAGGGGGGCCGGGGAGCTGTTTTTT. Complete variable domain (other parts from reference TRBV28 and TRBJ2-2): DVKVTQSSRYLVKRTGEKVFLECVQDMDHENMFWYRQDPGLGLRLIYFSYDVKMKEKGDIPEGYSVSREKKERFSLILESASTNQTSMYLCASHRGAGELFFGEGSRLTVL.

The chain recombines TRBV6-6 with TRBJ2-1; 7 nucleotides agree with TRBD2. CDR3 length: 15 residues. Unmatched junction bases numbered 1, after V lost 0 bases and J lost 2 bases. CDR1 and CDR2 from the germline V gene are MNHNY and SVGAGI (reference sequence). CDR3 in amino acids: CASSYSLAAYNEQFF. DNA of the CDR3: TGTGCCAGCAGTTACTCCCTAGCGGCCTACAATGAGCAGTTCTTC.

As DNA, the CDR3 is TGTGCCAGTACCTATAAGGACAGGGGGAATACCTATAGCAATCAGCCCCAGCATTTT. This encodes CASTYKDRGNTYSNQPQHF. J is TRBJ1-5 and V is TRBV19; 10 bases are shared with TRBD1. V was clipped by 7 bases and J by 0 bases; unmatched bases: 15. The CDR3 is 19 amino acids. CDR1 and CDR2 from the germline V gene are LNHDA and SQIVND (reference sequence).

This clone occurred a few times. The rearrangement joins TRBV30 to TRBJ2-3; 11 positions match TRBD2. The CDR3 runs to 14 residues. Germline-derived CDR1 and CDR2 are GTSNPN and SVGIG (reference sequence). J gave up 0 bases and V 4 bases, and 0 bases lay outside the gene matches. The CDR3 sequence: CAWTSGGSTDTQYF. CDR3 sequence (DNA): TGTGCCTGGACTAGCGGGGGGAGCACAGATACGCAGTATTTT.

Here the CDR3 reads CASSPGTEANTGELFF. CDR3 nucleotides: TGTGCCAGCAGCCCGGGGACAGAGGCGAACACCGGGGAGCTGTTTTTT. V gene TRBV7-9 combines with J gene TRBJ2-2; 7 bases fit TRBD1. V trimming: 5 bases; J trimming: 0 bases; junction bases outside the gene matches: 6. The CDR3 runs 16 residues. Germline CDR1 SEHNR, CDR2 FQNEAQ (reference sequence).

The rearrangement links TRBV5-5 to TRBJ1-5, with 8 bases fitting TRBD1. The CDR3 is 14 residues long. After removal of 2 bases from V and 4 bases from J, the junction contained 2 bases not matched to a gene. Looked up from germline, CDR1 is SGHKS and CDR2 is YYEKEE (reference sequence). CDR3 region: CASSFRDRNQPQHF. The DNA for the CDR3 is TGTGCCAGCAGCTTTAGGGACAGGAATCAGCCCCAGCATTTT.

The sample holds one count of this clone. The gene calls are TRBV19 and TRBJ2-7; a weak D match, TRBD1 (6 bases). Between the trimmed V and J ends, which lost 5 bases and 5 bases, there was a span of 16 bases. This CDR3 contains 14 residues. CDR1 and CDR2 (germline): LNHDA, SQIVND (reference sequence). The CDR3 DNA follows: TGTGCCAGTAGTCTGTACCGGGACAAGGACGAGCAGTACTTC. Protein sequence: CASSLYRDKDEQYF.

V usage is TRBV15 and J usage is TRBJ1-5; D gene ambiguous. Per the germline V gene, CDR1 is LNHNV and CDR2 is YYDKDF (reference sequence). Trimming removed 6 bases from V and 6 bases from J, with 15 bases in between. The CDR3 has 14 amino acids. The CDR3, as DNA: TGTGCCACCAGGGATGGGAACTCAGGTCAGCCCCAGCATTTT. Its protein is CATRDGNSGQPQHF.

CDR3 amino acids: CATDDRDDEQYF. The CDR3 DNA is TGTGCCACCGATGACAGGGACGACGAGCAGTACTTC. The chain is built from TRBV28 and TRBJ2-7; 7 bases align to TRBD1. V shed 10 bases, J shed 5 bases, and the junction held 8 bases outside the gene matches. The CDR3 is 12 amino acids. Germline CDR1 is MDHEN and CDR2 is SYDVKM.

The V and J genes are TRBV11-1 and TRBJ2-1; possibly TRBD2 for D (6 bases). Trimming took 5 bases from V and 0 from J, leaving 14 bases between them. This CDR3 spans 16 amino acids. The germline V gene encodes CDR1 SGHAT and CDR2 FQDESV (reference sequence). CDR3 amino acids: CASSPRGSGSYNEQFF. The CDR3 DNA sequence: TGTGCCAGCAGCCCCCGGGGGTCCGGCTCCTACAATGAGCAGTTCTTC.

With regard to this clone: Other nucleotide sequences from this sample produce the same CDR3. The chain employs TRBV27 and TRBJ2-7; the D is unclear. In germline, CDR1 is MNHEY, CDR2 SMNVEV (reference sequence). The V and J ends lost 0 bases and 4 bases respectively, with 7 bases between them. This CDR3 spans 13 amino acids. Here the CDR3 DNA reads TGTGCCAGCAGTTTATCGGTAGGTTACGAGCAGTACTTC. Its translation: CASSLSVGYEQYF.

The chain carries TRBV5-1 and TRBJ2-7; D might be TRBD1 (6 bases). Trimming pared 0 bases from V and 0 bases from J, leaving 7 bases between. Germline CDR1 SGHRS, CDR2 YFSETQ. This CDR3 is built from 14 residues. CDR3 nucleotide sequence: TGCGCCAGCAGCTTGGGGGACAACTCCTACGAGCAGTACTTC. This encodes CASSLGDNSYEQYF.

This sequence joins TRBV10-3 and TRBJ1-4; D is possibly TRBD1 (5 bases). The CDR3 is 15 amino acids. CDR1 is ENHRY, CDR2 SYGVKD, per germline. V was pared by 3 bases and J by 8 bases, with 16 bases between. CDR3 in amino acids: CAISDRDGKQEKLFF. The CDR3 bases are TGTGCCATCAGTGACCGGGACGGGAAGCAGGAAAAACTGTTTTTT.

The V call is TRBV4-2, the J call TRBJ2-7; 8 bases fit TRBD1. V shed 5 bases and J 1 base; nucleotides not matched to a gene: 4. Germline CDR1 reads LGHNA; CDR2 reads YNFKEQ. CDR3 size: 14 residues. The CDR3 nucleotides are TGTGCCAGCAGCATAGGACAGGGTTCCTACGAGCAGTACTTC. Amino acid sequence: CASSIGQGSYEQYF.

The CDR3 region has the DNA TGTGCCAGCACCATAGGGACTAGGTCCTACGAGCAGTACTTC. This gives the protein CASTIGTRSYEQYF. V and J are TRBV5-6 and TRBJ2-7, with TRBD2 identical over 8 bases. After removal of 6 bases from V and 1 base from J, the junction contained 6 bases not matched to a gene. The CDR3 sequence is 14 residues long. Germline V CDR1 and CDR2: SGHDT, YYEEEE.

In the case of this clone: Other DNA sequences in this sample translate to the same CDR3. This CDR3 reads CASSVGQGSTDTQYF. CDR3 DNA sequence: TGTGCCAGCAGCGTAGGGCAGGGGAGCACAGATACGCAGTATTTT. V gene TRBV9 combines with J gene TRBJ2-3; maybe TRBD1 (6 bases). The germline V and J ends were trimmed by 0 bases and 0 bases, with 8 bases remaining between them. This CDR3 spans 15 amino acids. In germline, CDR1 is SGDLS, CDR2 YYNGEE.

This chain uses TRBV28 with TRBJ1-3; D remains unclear. Germline CDR1 is MDHEN and CDR2 is SYDVKM. The V end was cut by 2 bases, the J end by 2 bases, with 7 bases between. The CDR3 is made up of 14 amino acids. The CDR3 loop reads CASSLRVAGNTIYF. As DNA, the CDR3 is TGTGCCAGCAGTTTAAGGGTGGCTGGAAACACCATATATTTT.

The J gene is TRBJ2-7, the V gene TRBV6-5; TRBD2 agrees at 12 bases. The germline gives CDR1 MNHEY, CDR2 SVGAGI. This CDR3 spans 15 amino acids. With V trimmed by 6 bases and J by 6 bases, 9 bases remained unmatched. The CDR3 nucleotides are TGTGCCAGCAGGCCACCGACTAGCGGGAGAACCGAGCAGTACTTC. It specifies CASRPPTSGRTEQYF.

V usage is TRBV30 and J usage is TRBJ1-2; a possible D gene is TRBD1 (6 bases). The V gene lost 8 bases and the J gene lost 1 base, with 20 bases spanning the gap. The CDR3 is 15 residues long. Germline values: CDR1 GTSNPN, CDR2 SVGIG (reference sequence). The CDR3: CAGKSRDISNYGYTF. Here the CDR3 DNA reads TGTGCCGGAAAATCCCGGGACATTAGTAACTATGGCTACACCTTC.

In the case of this clone: This sample includes further DNA sequences coding for the same CDR3. In nucleotides, the CDR3 is TGTGCCAGCAGCTTTCAGGGAGGGGGGTACGAGCAGTACTTC. Amino acids: CASSFQGGGYEQYF. The V call is TRBV5-4, the J call TRBJ2-7; tentative D call: TRBD2 (7 bases). The CDR3 is made up of 14 amino acids. Germline V CDR1 and CDR2: SGHNT, YYREEE (reference sequence). The V end lost 2 bases, the J end lost 4 bases, and 13 bases lay between the germline ends.

The chain carries TRBV4-2 and TRBJ2-1; 8 bases match TRBD2. The V and J ends lost 7 bases and 8 bases, in that order; junction bases with no gene match: 13. Germline V gene data show CDR1 as LGHNA and CDR2 as YNFKEQ. The CDR3 runs 15 residues. The chain's CDR3 is CASKSALAEEYEQFF. The CDR3 DNA follows: TGTGCCAGCAAGTCCGCACTAGCGGAAGAATATGAGCAGTTCTTC.

This rearrangement joins TRBV4-1 to TRBJ1-1, with a weak D call TRBD1 (6 bases). V shed 1 base and J shed 2 bases, with 14 bases lying between them. The V gene's germline CDR1 is MGHRA and CDR2 YSYEKL. This CDR3 has 16 residues. The CDR3 region is CASSQVRQALNTEAFF. The CDR3 DNA reads as TGCGCCAGCAGCCAAGTCAGACAGGCCCTTAACACTGAAGCTTTCTTT.

This chain links TRBV9 with TRBJ2-6; TRBD2 is a possible D gene (6 bases). Germline V lookup: CDR1 SGDLS, CDR2 YYNGEE. The length of the CDR3 is 20 residues. Trimming removed 3 bases from V and 2 bases from J, with 24 bases in between. The CDR3 region has the DNA TGTGCCAGCAGCGCACCCATGTCGGGGGATCATCTCACTGGGGCCAACGTCCTGACTTTC. Translated, it gives CASSAPMSGDHLTGANVLTF.

The V and J genes are TRBV6-5 and TRBJ2-5, with D perhaps TRBD2 (5 bases). The CDR3 is 14 amino acids. With 6 bases removed from V and 2 bases from J, the gap between germline ends came to 13 bases. The germline gives CDR1 MNHEY, CDR2 SVGAGI. The CDR3 sequence: CASSTGVRQETQYF. DNA for the CDR3: TGTGCCAGCAGCACCGGGGTTCGGCAAGAGACCCAGTACTTC.

This clone was recorded only once. This sequence joins TRBV7-9 and TRBJ2-7; D unresolved. This CDR3 spans 12 amino acids. Germline V lookup: CDR1 SEHNR, CDR2 FQNEAQ (reference sequence). V was pared by 2 bases and J by 4 bases, with 6 bases between. CDR3 amino acids: CASSLHPYEQYF. CDR3 coding DNA: TGTGCCAGCAGCTTACATCCTTACGAGCAGTACTTC.